This TCR beta chain was sequenced in a study of blood T cell repertoires in COVID-19. V lost 3 bases and J lost 5, with 10 bases in between. Germline CDR1 LGHDT, CDR2 YNNKEL (reference sequence). The CDR3 is made up of 13 amino acids. Measured with immunoSEQ multiplex PCR; TCRdb has only the in-frame clones, and not every one. The profile shows 250,000 to 350,000 clones, about four fifths of them singletons. V gene TRBV3-1 (or the pseudogene TRBV3-2) combines with J gene TRBJ1-1; D is unclear. The receptor's source is a human donor with COVID-19, enrolled during active disease. The donor label of this sample is uncertain. The sequenced material came from peripheral blood. Here the CDR3 reads CASSHAGGTEAFF. CDR3 bases: TGTGCCAGCAGCCACGCAGGCGGGACTGAAGCTTTCTTT.